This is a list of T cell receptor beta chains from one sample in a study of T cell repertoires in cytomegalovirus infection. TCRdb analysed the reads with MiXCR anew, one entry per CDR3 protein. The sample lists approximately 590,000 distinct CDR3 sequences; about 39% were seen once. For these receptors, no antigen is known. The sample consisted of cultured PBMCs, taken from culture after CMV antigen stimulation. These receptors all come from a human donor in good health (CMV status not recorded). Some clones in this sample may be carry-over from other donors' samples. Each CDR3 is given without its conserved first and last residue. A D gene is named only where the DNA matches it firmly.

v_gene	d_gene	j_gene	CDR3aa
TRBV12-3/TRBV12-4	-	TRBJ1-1	ASSPIWGGRGTEAF
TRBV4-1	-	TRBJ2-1	ASSQRTGLTYNEQF
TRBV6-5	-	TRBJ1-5	ASRTRNDYSNQPQH
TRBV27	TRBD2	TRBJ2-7	ASSVTSGGASYEQY
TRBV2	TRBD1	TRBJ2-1	VSSPGTGNNEQF
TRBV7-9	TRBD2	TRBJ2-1	ASSPLAGGPHNEQF
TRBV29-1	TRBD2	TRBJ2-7	SVLGLAGTYEQY
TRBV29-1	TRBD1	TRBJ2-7	SVGRRAGGEQY
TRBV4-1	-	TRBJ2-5	ASSQDVRLETQY
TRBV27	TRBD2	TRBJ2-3	ASIRTSGRAGDTQY
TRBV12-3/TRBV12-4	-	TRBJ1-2	ASSYTGFLIGYT
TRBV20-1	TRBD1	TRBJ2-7	SALGTGGFREQY